The rows below give T cell receptor beta chains drawn from one sample of a study of blood T cell repertoires in COVID-19. Clones were read by immunoSEQ multiplex PCR, and TCRdb kept only the in-frame ones, dropping some. The profile shows about 94,000 clones, 65% to 85% of them singletons. The sequenced material came from peripheral blood. Receptors originate from a man in his fifties or sixties with acute or convalescent COVID-19. CDR3s include the opening cysteine and the closing phenylalanine or tryptophan. Fields, in order: CDR3 protein, D gene, V gene, J gene, CDR3 length. D genes are given only for firm matches.

CDR3: CASSAAWGQGGETQYF
D: TRBD1
V: TRBV9
J: TRBJ2-5
length: 16

CDR3: CASSYSGTESYEQYF
D: TRBD1
V: TRBV6-5
J: TRBJ2-7
length: 15

CDR3: CSVEDPGMGVGELFF
D: NA
V: TRBV29-1
J: TRBJ2-2
length: 15

CDR3: CASSQTSNQFF
D: NA
V: TRBV11-2
J: TRBJ2-1
length: 11

CDR3: CASSLATGDGYTF
D: TRBD1
V: TRBV7-2
J: TRBJ1-2
length: 13

CDR3: CAWTLGHGYTF
D: NA
V: TRBV30
J: TRBJ1-2
length: 11

CDR3: CATGSFGTGANVLTF
D: NA
V: TRBV15
J: TRBJ2-6
length: 15

CDR3: CASSHQGDTEAFF
D: TRBD1
V: TRBV4-1
J: TRBJ1-1
length: 13

CDR3: CASTRGGGVGETQYF
D: NA
V: TRBV5-4
J: TRBJ2-5
length: 15

CDR3: CASRDDRGTEAFF
D: TRBD1
V: TRBV19
J: TRBJ1-1
length: 13

CDR3: CASSLQGKETQYF
D: NA
V: TRBV11-3
J: TRBJ2-5
length: 13

CDR3: CATSDFKNTEAFF
D: NA
V: TRBV24-1
J: TRBJ1-1
length: 13

CDR3: CASSLGQGAGRDTIYF
D: TRBD1
V: TRBV11-2
J: TRBJ1-3
length: 16

CDR3: CASSHDIGYGYTF
D: NA
V: TRBV4-1
J: TRBJ1-2
length: 13

CDR3: CASSQSWGGLNEKLFF
D: NA
V: TRBV23-1
J: TRBJ1-4
length: 16

CDR3: CASSLAYRGASGANVLTF
D: NA
V: TRBV7-6
J: TRBJ2-6
length: 18